This entry lists 31 T cell receptor beta chains sequenced from one sample in a study of blood T cells in healthy people across ages. Then a second PCR, running about 6 to 12 cycles, was carried out with a sample-barcoded 5' primer and a J-beta primer mix. TCRdb ran MiXCR on the 5' RACE reads and lists one entry per CDR3 protein. The sample comprises 800,000 to 900,000 distinct CDR3 sequences, 62% of which are singletons, and 28% rests with the top ten. The sequenced sample was blood. These receptors all come from a man aged 30-40 years in good health.

CDR3 DNA sequence: TGCGCCAGCAGCTTGGCCGGTGACGGCGGCATTCAGTACTTC. Amino acid sequence: CASSLAGDGGIQYF. The V call is TRBV5-1, the J call TRBJ2-4; D ambiguous. The CDR3 is made up of 14 amino acids. Germline CDR1 SGHRS, CDR2 YFSETQ. The V end was cut by 0 bases, the J end by 9 bases, with 13 bases between.

This sequence joins TRBV20-1 and TRBJ2-7; 8 bases fit TRBD2. Per the germline V gene, CDR1 is DFQATT and CDR2 is SNEGSKA (reference sequence). The CDR3 covers 16 residues. Losses at the gene ends were 2 bases for V and 3 bases for J; bases not matched to a gene: 12. The CDR3 loop is CSARSAGGRAGYEQYF. The CDR3 bases are TGCAGTGCTAGATCCGCGGGGGGCCGGGCCGGCTACGAGCAGTACTTC.

This clonotype has just one count. The CDR3 is CSAPPGMGDRSYNSPLHF. Here the CDR3 DNA reads TGCAGTGCTCCCCCCGGGATGGGCGATCGCTCCTATAATTCACCCCTCCACTTT. The gene calls are TRBV20-1 and TRBJ1-6, with D unclear. This CDR3 is 18 amino acids long. With 5 bases removed from V and 0 bases from J, the gap between germline ends came to 20 bases. Germline-derived CDR1 and CDR2 are DFQATT and SNEGSKA (reference sequence).

This clonotype turned up a few times. J is TRBJ2-7 and V is TRBV6-5, with D perhaps matching TRBD1 or TRBD2 (5 bases each). V lost 2 bases, J lost 3 bases, and 14 bases lay in between. Per the germline V gene, CDR1 is MNHEY and CDR2 is SVGAGI. The CDR3 runs to 15 residues. The CDR3 DNA reads as TGTGCCAGCAGTTACCAGAACCGGGGCGGCTACGAGCAGTACTTC. Protein sequence: CASSYQNRGGYEQYF.

This chain connects TRBV20-1 to TRBJ2-4, with 9 bases aligning to TRBD1. V was pared by 6 bases and J by 13 bases, with 16 bases of the junction left unmatched. Germline-derived CDR1 and CDR2 are DFQATT and SNEGSKA (reference sequence). This CDR3 has 14 residues. The CDR3 reads CSAPADRGGNVQYF. DNA of the CDR3: TGCAGTGCACCTGCGGACAGGGGAGGGAACGTGCAGTACTTC.

This clonotype was picked up a small number of times. The chain joins TRBV29-1 to TRBJ1-2; the D gene is possibly TRBD1 (6 bases). V was shortened by 6 bases and J by 4 bases, with 21 bases between the two germline ends. This CDR3 has 15 amino acids. Germline V gene data show CDR1 as SQVTM and CDR2 as ANQGSEA. Here the CDR3 DNA reads TGCAGCGTCCTGGGACAAGACCCCTCGGGCTATGGCTACACCTTC. Translated, it gives CSVLGQDPSGYGYTF.

This rearrangement joins TRBV12-3 or TRBV12-4 to TRBJ2-3; perhaps TRBD1 as D (6 bases). The CDR3 extends over 15 amino acids. V lost 5 bases and J 3 bases, leaving 15 bases between the germline ends. CDR3 bases: TGTGCCAGCAGTCCGCCCCCAACAGGGACAGATACGCAGTATTTT. It codes for CASSPPPTGTDTQYF.

The genes are TRBV3-1 and TRBJ1-1, with D possibly being TRBD1 (5 bases). Trimming removed 5 bases from V and 12 bases from J, with 16 bases in between. The CDR3 is 12 amino acids. Germline V CDR1 and CDR2: LGHDT, YNNKEL (reference sequence). CDR3 DNA sequence: TGTGCCAGCAGCTCGGACACCTCCGTTTCTTTCTTT. Protein sequence: CASSSDTSVSFF.

The chain uses TRBV9 and TRBJ2-6; D is possibly TRBD2 (5 bases). Germline assignment: CDR1 SGDLS and CDR2 YYNGEE. V was clipped by 5 bases and J by 0 bases, with 9 bases between them. The CDR3 spans 15 residues. The CDR3 DNA is TGTGCCAGCAGACCGGGGTACTCTGGGGCCAACGTCCTGACTTTC. Residues: CASRPGYSGANVLTF.

This chain uses TRBV13 with TRBJ2-1; 9 bases match TRBD2. V was pared by 2 bases and J by 5 bases, with 10 bases of the junction left unmatched. Germline V gene sequence: CDR1 PRHDT, CDR2 FYEKMQ (reference sequence). The CDR3 consists of 17 residues. The CDR3 region is CASSLFESGGTNNEQFF. The CDR3 DNA is TGTGCCAGCAGCTTATTCGAAAGCGGGGGGACTAACAATGAGCAGTTCTTC. The full variable domain, with the rest looked up from reference TRBV13 and TRBJ2-1, is AAGVIQSPRHLIKEKRETATLKCYPIPRHDTVYWYQQGPGQDPQFLISFYEKMQSDKGSIPDRFSAQQFSDYHSELNMSSLELGDSALYFCASSLFESGGTNNEQFFGPGTRLTVL.

The rearrangement links TRBV7-6 to TRBJ2-3; 8 nucleotides match TRBD2. From germline, CDR1 is SGHVS and CDR2 FNYEAQ. The CDR3 loop spans 19 amino acids. Trimming at V came to 3 bases and at J to 0 bases, leaving 14 bases not matched to a gene. The CDR3 nucleotides are TGTGCCAGCAGCTTTTCGCGTTCGGGGGGGCCTTCTAGCACAGATACGCAGTATTTT. This encodes CASSFSRSGGPSSTDTQYF. The complete variable domain, with remaining parts taken from reference TRBV7-6 and TRBJ2-3, reads GAGVSQSPRYKVTKRGQDVALRCDPISGHVSLYWYRQALGQGPEFLTYFNYEAQQDKSGLPNDRFSAERPEGSISTLTIQRTEQRDSAMYRCASSFSRSGGPSSTDTQYFGPGTRLTVL.

The chain employs TRBV28 and TRBJ2-1, with D unresolved. There are 14 residues in the CDR3. The germline gives CDR1 MDHEN, CDR2 SYDVKM. With 3 bases removed from V and 2 bases from J, the gap between germline ends came to 8 bases. In DNA form, the CDR3 reads TGTGCCAGCAGTTTCAAGACGACCTACAATGAGCAGTTCTTC. Its translation: CASSFKTTYNEQFF.

The V gene is TRBV15, the J gene TRBJ2-1; the match to TRBD1 covers 8 bases. The ends lost 4 bases at V and 9 bases at J; junction bases unmatched: 8. Per the germline V gene, CDR1 is LNHNV and CDR2 is YYDKDF (reference sequence). This CDR3 spans 14 amino acids. CDR3 region: CATSIWTGRGEQFF. In DNA, the CDR3 is TGTGCCACCAGCATTTGGACAGGGCGCGGTGAGCAGTTCTTC.

The chain links TRBV10-3 to TRBJ1-2, with TRBD1 as a possible D gene (5 bases). The germline CDR1 and CDR2 sequences are ENHRY and SYGVKD. The CDR3 contains 12 residues. Trimming took 6 bases from V and 8 from J, leaving 13 bases between them. CDR3: CAIRGDELGYTF. CDR3 DNA: TGTGCCATCAGGGGGGACGAGTTAGGCTACACCTTC.

Points on this clonotype: An end of the junction differs from the germline gene, which may be a read error. The chain couples TRBV6-5 to TRBJ2-7, with D possibly being TRBD1 or TRBD2 (6 bases each). This CDR3 region has 16 residues. Germline V gives CDR1 MNHEY, CDR2 SVGAGI. The CDR3 reads CASSSILRRGNYEQHF. In DNA form, the CDR3 reads TGTGCCAGCAGTTCCATCCTCCGGAGGGGGAACTACGAGCAGCACTTC.

CDR3 sequence (DNA): TGCAGCGTTCAGGCGGGGGCGAGGGAGACCCAGTACTTC. Translating gives CSVQAGARETQYF. This chain links TRBV29-1 with TRBJ2-5; possibly TRBD2 for D (7 bases). This CDR3 comprises 13 residues. Germline V gene lookup returns CDR1 SQVTM and CDR2 ANQGSEA. Trimming pared 5 bases from V and 5 bases from J, leaving 15 bases between.

The V gene is TRBV4-2, the J gene TRBJ1-4, with a tentative D call TRBD1 (5 bases). V was shortened by 0 bases and J by 8 bases, with 19 bases between the two germline ends. CDR1 and CDR2 from the germline V gene are LGHNA and YNFKEQ. CDR3 length equals 17 residues. CDR3 nucleotide sequence: TGTGCCAGCAGCCAAGAGGTCCGATGGGGACGCGGCGAAAAACTGTTTTTT. Amino acids: CASSQEVRWGRGEKLFF.

This sequence joins TRBV6-5 and TRBJ1-4; perhaps TRBD1 as D (5 bases). The length of the CDR3 is 15 residues. Per germline, CDR1 MNHEY and CDR2 SVGAGI. V was cut by 5 bases and J by 11 bases, with 21 bases left in between. The CDR3 loop is CASSRLRDSRLKLFF. The DNA of the CDR3 is TGTGCCAGCAGTCGATTACGGGACTCAAGGCTGAAACTGTTTTTT.

The chain links TRBV29-1 to TRBJ2-3, with D tentatively TRBD2 (5 bases). CDR3 length: 13 residues. The V gene lost 4 bases and the J gene lost 0 bases, with 8 bases spanning the gap. Per the germline V gene, CDR1 is SQVTM and CDR2 is ANQGSEA. CDR3 amino acids: CSVVAQSTDTQYF. The CDR3 DNA reads TGCAGCGTTGTAGCGCAGAGCACAGATACGCAGTATTTT.

The gene calls are TRBV7-9 and TRBJ2-7, with D uncertain. The germline V gene has CDR1 SEHNR and CDR2 FQNEAQ (reference sequence). This CDR3 is 18 amino acids long. V was trimmed by 4 bases and J by 0 bases, leaving 22 bases between them. In DNA form, the CDR3 reads TGTGCCAGCAGCTCCCACCCGTTCGACGGTAAATACTCCTACGAGCAGTACTTC. Its protein is CASSSHPFDGKYSYEQYF.

This clonotype was counted between two and nine times. V is TRBV6-2 or TRBV6-3 and J is TRBJ1-2; D is undetermined. This CDR3 is built from 13 residues. V was cut by 2 bases and J by 9 bases, with 13 bases left in between. Germline loops: CDR1 MNHEY, CDR2 SVGEGT. The CDR3 sequence is CASSYGRRDRYTF. For the CDR3, the DNA is TGTGCCAGCAGTTACGGGAGGCGGGATCGCTACACCTTC.

The V and J genes are TRBV27 and TRBJ2-5; no definite D call. CDR3 length: 13 amino acids. Germline V CDR1 and CDR2: MNHEY, SMNVEV (reference sequence). V dropped 4 bases and J dropped 0 bases, with 6 bases sitting between them. The CDR3 protein is CASSSQNQETQYF. The CDR3 DNA reads as TGTGCCAGCAGTTCCCAGAACCAAGAGACCCAGTACTTC.

The rearrangement joins TRBV7-9 to TRBJ2-6; D possibly matches TRBD1 or TRBD2 (5 bases each). The CDR3 has 15 amino acids. The V end lost 5 bases, the J end lost 4 bases, and 12 bases lay between the germline ends. CDR1 and CDR2 from the germline V gene are SEHNR and FQNEAQ (reference sequence). CDR3 sequence (DNA): TGTGCCAGCAGCCCAGAAGGGGACGGGGCCAACGTCCTGACTTTC. It yields the protein CASSPEGDGANVLTF.

Only a few counts were recorded for this clonotype. This sequence joins TRBV28 and TRBJ2-7, with D unclear. Germline CDR1 reads MDHEN; CDR2 reads SYDVKM. Trimming shortened V by 3 bases and J by 5 bases, and 23 bases separated the two germline ends. The CDR3 consists of 17 residues. The CDR3 DNA reads as TGTGCCAGCAGTTTTGTACGGCCCGAACGGCTTGGCCACGAGCAGTACTTC. It yields the protein CASSFVRPERLGHEQYF.

J is TRBJ2-7 and V is TRBV28; TRBD1 is a possible D gene (5 bases). This CDR3 contains 12 residues. Looked up from germline, CDR1 is MDHEN and CDR2 is SYDVKM. V lost 10 bases to trimming and J lost 6 bases, with 16 bases between them. The DNA for the CDR3 is TGTGCCATCAGGACAATGAGTCTCGAGCAGTACTTC. Its translation is CAIRTMSLEQYF. Combining the CDR3 with reference TRBV28 and TRBJ2-7 gives the whole variable domain DVKVTQSSRYLVKRTGEKVFLECVQDMDHENMFWYRQDPGLGLRLIYFSYDVKMKEKGDIPEGYSVSREKKERFSLILESASTNQTSMYLCAIRTMSLEQYFGPGTRLTVT.

This chain joins TRBV6-5 and TRBJ2-5, with TRBD2 matching 11 bases. V trimming: 6 bases; J trimming: 1 base; junction bases outside the gene matches: 4. CDR3 length: 15 residues. Germline assignment: CDR1 MNHEY and CDR2 SVGAGI. CDR3 in DNA: TGTGCCAGCAGGGATAGCGGGGGGGTCCAAGAGACCCAGTACTTC. Protein product: CASRDSGGVQETQYF.

A few counts support this clonotype. The V call is TRBV5-1, the J call TRBJ2-3; 11 bases fit TRBD2. Germline assignment: CDR1 SGHRS and CDR2 YFSETQ. This CDR3 comprises 16 residues. J was trimmed by 1 base and V by 0 bases; bases with no gene match: 1. CDR3 in amino acids: CASSLVTSGGTDTQYF. CDR3 nucleotides: TGCGCCAGCAGCTTGGTGACTAGCGGGGGCACAGATACGCAGTATTTT.

The chain joins TRBV11-2 to TRBJ2-4; 9 bases map to TRBD1. This CDR3 spans 14 amino acids. V lost 4 bases and J lost 7; bases outside the gene matches: 5. Germline V gene sequence: CDR1 SGHAT, CDR2 FQNNGV. Written as DNA, the CDR3 is TGTGCCAGCAGCTCGAACAGGGGGCGGAACATTCAGTACTTC. Amino acid sequence: CASSSNRGRNIQYF.

This chain links TRBV29-1 with TRBJ2-4, with D uncertain. The DNA end lines up better with TRBJ2-7; the J call may be wrong. Germline-derived CDR1 and CDR2 are SQVTM and ANQGSEA. This CDR3 is built from 13 residues. CDR3 sequence (DNA): TGCAGCGTTGATGGGTCAAGCTCCTACGAGCAGTACTTC. Amino acids: CSVDGSSSYEQYF.

The V call is TRBV5-1, the J call TRBJ2-7, with TRBD2 identical over 8 bases. The J call may be in error: the DNA end matches TRBJ2-5 better. Germline V gives CDR1 SGHRS, CDR2 YFSETQ. The CDR3 covers 15 residues. This CDR3 reads CASSFSSGSGETQYF. The CDR3 DNA reads as TGCGCCAGCAGCTTTTCTAGCGGGTCGGGGGAGACCCAGTACTTC.

The rearrangement links TRBV4-2 to TRBJ2-5; 9 bases fit TRBD1. V shed 0 bases, J shed 1 base, and the junction held 3 bases outside the gene matches. Germline assignment: CDR1 LGHNA and CDR2 YNFKEQ. The length of the CDR3 is 16 residues. The CDR3 DNA is TGTGCCAGCAGCCAAGATCCGGGACAGGGCCAAGAGACCCAGTACTTC. This codes for CASSQDPGQGQETQYF.